This TCR beta chain was retrieved from a study of cytomegalovirus exposure and HLA in healthy donors. About the research overall: A preliminary data release comprised approximately 85 million unique TCRs obtained from HLA-typed donors.

Findings and caveats of the study: Researchers counted around 180 TCR beta chains as cytomegalovirus-associated. TCR beta chains associated with HLA were, in a later analysis, more clonally expanded than equally common others. A later analysis found TCR association rates differed by HLA locus, highest for DRB1 and lowest for HLA-C.

The V and J ends lost 3 bases and 4 bases respectively, with 8 bases between them. The CDR3 runs 13 residues. Germline V lookup: CDR1 SGHRS, CDR2 YFSETQ. It was with 60 Vbeta and 13 Jbeta primers that the PCR ran. Libraries were prepared by immunoSEQ multiplex PCR; TCRdb keeps only in-frame clonotypes and omits some of them. In the table there are about 160,000 clones, 65% to 85% of which are singletons. As to this clone: Its antigen is undetermined.

This chain connects TRBV5-1 to TRBJ1-5; D may be TRBD1 (6 bases). What was sequenced was PBMCs. The sequence derives from a male donor in good health and CMV-seropositive. The CDR3 region is CASSSGQNQPQHF. The CDR3 DNA reads TGCGCCAGCAGCTCCGGACAGAATCAGCCCCAGCATTTT.